These 22 T cell receptor beta chains originate from one sample sequenced in a study of blood T cells in healthy people across ages. A second PCR, run for about 6 to 11 cycles, used a sample-barcoded 5' primer plus a J-beta primer mix. TCRdb called the 5' RACE reads again in MiXCR, with one record for every CDR3 protein. Among about 670,000 distinct CDR3 sequences listed, approximately 40% were seen once. Material for sequencing was blood. All receptors come from a man at least 80 years old in good health.

The chain recombines TRBV20-1 with TRBJ2-3, with a possible D match to TRBD2 (6 bases). The CDR3 has 15 residues. Germline V gives CDR1 DFQATT, CDR2 SNEGSKA (reference sequence). V lost 6 bases and J lost 0, with 16 bases in between. The CDR3 region has the DNA TGCAGTGCCCCCATGGCGGGGTATAGCACAGATACGCAGTATTTT. This gives the protein CSAPMAGYSTDTQYF.

This clonotype was counted a few times. The chain has TRBV7-9 and TRBJ2-3; possibly TRBD1 for D (6 bases). The CDR3 is 17 amino acids. Germline V gives CDR1 SEHNR, CDR2 FQNEAQ (reference sequence). The V and J ends lost 3 bases and 2 bases respectively, with 18 bases between them. The CDR3 region has the DNA TGTGCCAGCAGCTTTAGGCAGACCGGGACAACCACAGATACGCAGTATTTT. Translation gives CASSFRQTGTTTDTQYF.

This chain links TRBV6-2 or TRBV6-3 with TRBJ2-2; D gene uncertain. Trimming cost V 4 bases and J 4 bases, with 7 bases left between them. In germline, CDR1 is MNHEY, CDR2 SVGEGT. This CDR3 is built from 13 residues. The chain's CDR3 is CASSFVGTGELFF. The DNA for the CDR3 is TGTGCCAGCAGTTTTGTCGGCACCGGGGAGCTGTTTTTT.

The chain joins TRBV9 to TRBJ2-2; D gene ambiguous. The CDR3 loop spans 14 amino acids. Trimming left V 6 bases short and J 4 bases short, with 13 bases between. Germline V gives CDR1 SGDLS, CDR2 YYNGEE. DNA of the CDR3: TGTGCCAGCATGAGTCTCGGTGGCACCGGGGAGCTGTTTTTT. Protein sequence: CASMSLGGTGELFF.

The chain couples TRBV20-1 to TRBJ2-3; D might be TRBD2 (6 bases). This CDR3 region has 15 residues. Trimming pared 0 bases from V and 7 bases from J, leaving 17 bases between. Germline CDR1 is DFQATT and CDR2 is SNEGSKA (reference sequence). The CDR3 protein is CSARDGRDPRNTQYF. For the CDR3, the DNA is TGCAGTGCTAGAGATGGGCGGGATCCTCGAAATACGCAGTATTTT.

This clonotype turned up a few times. The chain uses TRBV20-1 and TRBJ2-5; 13 bases line up with TRBD2. With 5 bases clipped from V and 1 base from J, the junction kept 4 bases outside the gene matches. CDR3 length: 15 residues. The germline gives CDR1 DFQATT, CDR2 SNEGSKA (reference sequence). This CDR3 reads CSAFTSGGGQETQYF. In nucleotides, the CDR3 is TGCAGTGCTTTTACTAGCGGGGGGGGCCAAGAGACCCAGTACTTC.

The rearrangement uses TRBV7-2 and TRBJ2-1; 15 bases are shared with TRBD2. The germline CDR1 and CDR2 sequences are SGHTA and FQGNSA. The CDR3 contains 18 residues. The V and J ends lost 1 base and 6 bases, in that order; junction bases with no gene match: 7. The CDR3 loop reads CASSLVPGTSGRPNEQFF. In DNA, the CDR3 is TGTGCCAGCAGCTTAGTTCCCGGGACTAGCGGGAGGCCCAATGAGCAGTTCTTC.

This clonotype appeared a few times. The CDR3 sequence is CASSRSPGYEQYF. DNA for the CDR3: TGTGCCAGCAGTCGGTCGCCCGGGTACGAGCAGTACTTC. The chain employs TRBV6-2 or TRBV6-3 and TRBJ2-7, with D unresolved. Germline CDR1 is MNHEY and CDR2 is SVGEGT. Between the trimmed V and J ends, which lost 5 bases and 4 bases, there was a span of 12 bases. The CDR3 is 13 amino acids.

The V gene is TRBV6-6, the J gene TRBJ2-7; TRBD1 is a possible D gene (6 bases). The CDR3 contains 14 residues. CDR1 is MNHNY, CDR2 SVGAGI, per germline (reference sequence). Trimming cost V 6 bases and J 7 bases, with 19 bases left between them. CDR3 sequence reads: CASRLGTRASEQYF. CDR3 nucleotides: TGTGCCAGCAGACTTGGGACAAGGGCTTCAGAGCAGTACTTC.

The chain uses TRBV27 and TRBJ2-3; TRBD2 matches at 8 bases. CDR1 and CDR2 (germline): MNHEY, SMNVEV (reference sequence). V shed 8 bases, J shed 1 base, and the junction held 5 bases outside the gene matches. The CDR3 has 14 amino acids. The CDR3 DNA is TGTGCCAGCTACGGACTAGCCCGCACAGATACGCAGTATTTT. Its translation is CASYGLARTDTQYF.

This clonotype appeared a few times. This sequence joins TRBV20-1 and TRBJ2-1, with 8 bases fitting TRBD2. This CDR3 spans 17 amino acids. CDR1 is DFQATT and CDR2 is SNEGSKA in the germline V gene (reference sequence). Unmatched junction bases numbered 10, after V lost 0 bases and J lost 3 bases. The CDR3 DNA sequence: TGCAGTGCTAGAGATGTCGCCGGACTAGCAAGCTACAATGAGCAGTTCTTC. It specifies CSARDVAGLASYNEQFF.

This clonotype was seen ten or more times. This chain connects TRBV4-3 to TRBJ2-3, with D perhaps being TRBD1 or TRBD2 (5 bases each). Looked up from germline, CDR1 is LGHNA and CDR2 is YSLEER. The CDR3 is 15 residues long. V was trimmed by 1 base and J by 5 bases, leaving 13 bases between them. The CDR3 DNA sequence: TGCGCCAGCAGCCAAGTATCGGCAGGGAGAGATACGCAGTATTTT. Protein sequence: CASSQVSAGRDTQYF.

In the case of this clonotype: This may be a read error, as it is one base from a much larger clone. The CDR3 is CAVSEASGGEQYF. The CDR3 DNA reads TGTGCCGTCAGTGAGGCCAGTGGGGGAGAGCAGTACTTC. This chain connects TRBV10-3 to TRBJ2-7; D is possibly TRBD1 or TRBD2 (5 bases each). The CDR3 runs to 13 residues. Germline V CDR1 and CDR2: ENHRY, SYGVKD.

The chain employs TRBV7-2 and TRBJ1-4; 8 bases align to TRBD1. V trimming: 0 bases; J trimming: 8 bases; junction bases outside the gene matches: 11. CDR3 length: 17 residues. CDR1 and CDR2 from the germline V gene are SGHTA and FQGNSA. The CDR3 is CASSLARTGPRTEKLFF. The DNA for the CDR3 is TGTGCCAGCAGCTTAGCCCGGACAGGGCCCAGAACAGAAAAACTGTTTTTT. Full variable domain (missing parts from reference TRBV7-2 and TRBJ1-4): GAGVSQSPSNKVTEKGKDVELRCDPISGHTALYWYRQSLGQGLEFLIYFQGNSAPDKSGLPSDRFSAERTGGSVSTLTIQRTQQEDSAVYLCASSLARTGPRTEKLFFGSGTQLSVL.

This chain joins TRBV28 and TRBJ2-7; 8 nucleotides match TRBD2. Per the germline V gene, CDR1 is MDHEN and CDR2 is SYDVKM. The CDR3 contains 18 residues. The J segment lost 9 bases and the V segment lost 4 bases, leaving 23 bases of the junction unmatched. This CDR3 is CASSSPILTSGPRGGQYF. In DNA, the CDR3 is TGTGCCAGCAGTTCCCCGATCCTAACTAGCGGACCGAGGGGCGGGCAGTACTTC.

The chain employs TRBV24-1 and TRBJ2-7; D gene ambiguous. Germline V gene data show CDR1 as KGHDR and CDR2 as SFDVKD. V was pared by 1 base and J by 7 bases, with 10 bases between. The CDR3 contains 13 residues. The CDR3 reads CATSDFELGEQYF. The CDR3 DNA reads TGTGCCACCAGTGATTTTGAGCTCGGGGAGCAGTACTTC.

The genes are TRBV20-1 and TRBJ1-2; TRBD1 matches at 8 bases. This CDR3 has 14 residues. The germline V gene has CDR1 DFQATT and CDR2 SNEGSKA (reference sequence). The V gene end was trimmed by 5 bases and the J gene end by 3 bases; junction bases not matched to a gene: 8. CDR3 coding DNA: TGCAGTGCTGCCGGGACAGGAGCTTACTATGGCTACACCTTC. It encodes CSAAGTGAYYGYTF.

This clonotype was counted many times. This chain links TRBV29-1 with TRBJ2-1; D ambiguous. From germline, CDR1 is SQVTM and CDR2 ANQGSEA. The CDR3 is 13 residues long. Deletions cut 3 bases from V and 6 bases from J, with 12 bases between. The CDR3 here is CSVDSKRGNEQFF. The CDR3 bases are TGCAGCGTTGATTCCAAGCGTGGCAATGAGCAGTTCTTC.

This chain connects TRBV6-1 to TRBJ2-7, with TRBD2 as a possible D gene (5 bases). Trimming removed 11 bases from V and 5 bases from J, with 19 bases in between. The CDR3 extends over 13 amino acids. Germline V gene data show CDR1 as MNHNS and CDR2 as SASEGT. The CDR3 reads CACRRDGFDEQYF. The CDR3 nucleotides read TGTGCCTGCCGACGGGATGGCTTCGACGAGCAGTACTTC.

In this sample, this clonotype turned up a few times. The CDR3 sequence is CASSQEGGQRTYEQYF. The CDR3 bases are TGCGCCAGCAGCCAAGAGGGGGGACAGAGGACTTACGAGCAGTACTTC. The rearrangement links TRBV4-1 to TRBJ2-7; D may be TRBD1 (7 bases). The CDR3 contains 16 residues. V dropped 0 bases and J dropped 4 bases, with 16 bases sitting between them. Germline CDR1 MGHRA, CDR2 YSYEKL.

Worth noting for this clonotype: Germline is not matched at one junction end, which may reflect a read error. V gene TRBV4-3 combines with J gene TRBJ1-6; unclear D gene. CDR1 LGHNA and CDR2 YSLEER come from the germline V gene. The CDR3 is 18 amino acids. This chain's CDR3 is CTSSQVPDVGFTGSPLHF. The DNA of the CDR3 is TGCACCAGCAGCCAAGTTCCGGATGTAGGATTTACGGGTTCACCCCTCCACTTT.

The chain combines TRBV7-9 with TRBJ2-3, with TRBD1 matching 8 bases. V lost 1 base and J lost 4; bases outside the gene matches: 7. The CDR3 length is 16 residues. Germline CDR1 SEHNR, CDR2 FQNEAQ (reference sequence). DNA of the CDR3: TGTGCCAGCAGCTTAGTTGCAGGGGGCTACGCAGATACGCAGTATTTT. Translated: CASSLVAGGYADTQYF. The full variable domain, its missing parts supplied by reference TRBV7-9 and TRBJ2-3, is DTGVSQNPRHKITKRGQNVTFRCDPISEHNRLYWYRQTLGQGPEFLTYFQNEAQLEKSRLLSDRFSAERPKGSFSTLEIQRTEQGDSAMYLCASSLVAGGYADTQYFGPGTRLTVL.